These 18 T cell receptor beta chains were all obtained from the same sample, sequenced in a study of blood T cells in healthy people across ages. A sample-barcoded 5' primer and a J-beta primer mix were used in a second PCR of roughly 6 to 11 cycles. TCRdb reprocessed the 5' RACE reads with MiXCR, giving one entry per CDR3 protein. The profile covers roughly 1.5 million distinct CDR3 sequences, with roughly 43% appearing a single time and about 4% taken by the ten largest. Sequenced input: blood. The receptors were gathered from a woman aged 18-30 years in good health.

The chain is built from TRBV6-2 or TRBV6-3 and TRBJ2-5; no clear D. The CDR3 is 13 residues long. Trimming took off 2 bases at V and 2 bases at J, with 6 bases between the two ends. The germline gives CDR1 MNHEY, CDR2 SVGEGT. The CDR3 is CASSYQIQETQYF. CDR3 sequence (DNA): TGTGCCAGCAGTTACCAGATTCAAGAGACCCAGTACTTC.

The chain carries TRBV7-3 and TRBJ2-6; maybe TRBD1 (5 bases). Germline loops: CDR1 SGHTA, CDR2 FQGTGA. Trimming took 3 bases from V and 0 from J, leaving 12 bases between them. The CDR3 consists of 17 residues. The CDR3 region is CASSLQGSISGANVLTF. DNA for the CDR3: TGTGCCAGCAGCTTGCAGGGTAGTATCTCTGGGGCCAACGTCCTGACTTTC.

The CDR3 protein is CASILWGGTRYNEQFF. The CDR3 DNA reads TGTGCCAGCATCCTCTGGGGCGGAACACGGTACAATGAGCAGTTCTTC. The chain joins TRBV12-3 or TRBV12-4 to TRBJ2-1; D might be TRBD1 (5 bases). CDR3 length equals 16 residues. Between the trimmed V and J ends, which lost 7 bases and 4 bases, there was a span of 20 bases.

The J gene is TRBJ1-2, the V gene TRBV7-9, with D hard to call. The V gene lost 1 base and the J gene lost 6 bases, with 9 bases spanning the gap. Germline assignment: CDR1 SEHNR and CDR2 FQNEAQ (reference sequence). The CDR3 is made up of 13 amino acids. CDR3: CASSLGLANGYTF. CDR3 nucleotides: TGTGCCAGCAGCTTAGGATTGGCGAATGGCTACACCTTC. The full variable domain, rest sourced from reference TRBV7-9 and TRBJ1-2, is DTGVSQNPRHKITKRGQNVTFRCDPISEHNRLYWYRQTLGQGPEFLTYFQNEAQLEKSRLLSDRFSAERPKGSFSTLEIQRTEQGDSAMYLCASSLGLANGYTFGSGTRLTVV.

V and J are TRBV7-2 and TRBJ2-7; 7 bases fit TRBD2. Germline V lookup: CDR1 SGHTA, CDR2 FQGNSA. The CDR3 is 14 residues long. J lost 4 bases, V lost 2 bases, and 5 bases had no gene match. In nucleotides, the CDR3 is TGTGCCAGCAGCTTACCGGGGGGAGTTTACGAGCAGTACTTC. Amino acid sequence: CASSLPGGVYEQYF.

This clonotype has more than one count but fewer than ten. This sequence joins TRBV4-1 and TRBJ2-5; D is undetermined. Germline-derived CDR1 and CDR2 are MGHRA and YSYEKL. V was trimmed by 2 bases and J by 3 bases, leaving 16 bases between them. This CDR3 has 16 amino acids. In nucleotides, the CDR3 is TGCGCCAGCAGCCAACGCGACGACCGGTTGGAAGAGACCCAGTACTTC. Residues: CASSQRDDRLEETQYF.

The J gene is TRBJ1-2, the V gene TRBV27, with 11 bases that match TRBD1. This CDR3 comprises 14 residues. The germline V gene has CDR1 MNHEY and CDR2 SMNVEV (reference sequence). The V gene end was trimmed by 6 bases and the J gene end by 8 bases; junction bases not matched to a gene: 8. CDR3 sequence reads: CASRSGQGAQGYTF. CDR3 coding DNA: TGTGCCAGCAGATCCGGACAGGGGGCTCAGGGCTACACCTTC.

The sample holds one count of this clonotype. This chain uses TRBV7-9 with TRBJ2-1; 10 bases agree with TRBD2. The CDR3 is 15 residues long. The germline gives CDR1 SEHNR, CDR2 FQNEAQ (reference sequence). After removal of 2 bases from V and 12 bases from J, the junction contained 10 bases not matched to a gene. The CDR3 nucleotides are TGTGCCAGCAGCTTACTGTCTAGCGGGAGTTATGGGCAGTTCTTC. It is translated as CASSLLSSGSYGQFF.

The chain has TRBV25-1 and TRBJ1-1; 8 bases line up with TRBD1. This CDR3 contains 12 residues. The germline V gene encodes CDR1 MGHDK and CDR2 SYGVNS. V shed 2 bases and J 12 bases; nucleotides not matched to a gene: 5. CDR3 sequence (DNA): TGTGCCAGCAGTGAAAGACAGGGGCGGACTTTCTTT. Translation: CASSERQGRTFF. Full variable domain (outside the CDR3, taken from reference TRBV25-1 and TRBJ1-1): EADIYQTPRYLVIGTGKKITLECSQTMGHDKMYWYQQDPGMELHLIHYSYGVNSTEKGDLSSESTVSRIRTEHFPLTLESARPSHTSQYLCASSERQGRTFFGQGTRLTVV.

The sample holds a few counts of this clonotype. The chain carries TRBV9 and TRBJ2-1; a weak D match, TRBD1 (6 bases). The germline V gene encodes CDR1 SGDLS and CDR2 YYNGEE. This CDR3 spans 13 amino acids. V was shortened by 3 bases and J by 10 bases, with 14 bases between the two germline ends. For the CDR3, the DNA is TGTGCCAGCAGCGCAACGACAGGCTGGGAGCAGTTCTTC. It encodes CASSATTGWEQFF.

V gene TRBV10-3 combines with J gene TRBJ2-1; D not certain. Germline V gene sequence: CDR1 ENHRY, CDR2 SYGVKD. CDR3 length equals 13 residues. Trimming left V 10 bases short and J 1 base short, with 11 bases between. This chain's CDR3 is CATGWQSYNEQFF. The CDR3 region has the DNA TGTGCCACGGGCTGGCAATCCTACAATGAGCAGTTCTTC.

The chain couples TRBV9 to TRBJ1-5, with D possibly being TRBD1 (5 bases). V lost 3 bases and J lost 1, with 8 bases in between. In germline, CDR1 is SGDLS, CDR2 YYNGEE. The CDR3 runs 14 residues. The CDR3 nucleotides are TGTGCCAGCAGCGAGACAGCAAGCAATCAGCCCCAGCATTTT. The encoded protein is CASSETASNQPQHF. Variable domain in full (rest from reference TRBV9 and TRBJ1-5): DSGVTQTPKHLITATGQRVTLRCSPRSGDLSVYWYQQSLDQGLQFLIQYYNGEERAKGNILERFSAQQFPDLHSELNLSSLELGDSALYFCASSETASNQPQHFGDGTRLSIL.

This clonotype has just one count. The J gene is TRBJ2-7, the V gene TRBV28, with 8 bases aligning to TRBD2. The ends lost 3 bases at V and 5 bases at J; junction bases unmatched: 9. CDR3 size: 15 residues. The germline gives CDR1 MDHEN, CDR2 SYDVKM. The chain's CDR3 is CASSFSGSSPHEQYF. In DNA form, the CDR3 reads TGTGCCAGCAGTTTCAGCGGGAGTTCCCCCCACGAGCAGTACTTC.

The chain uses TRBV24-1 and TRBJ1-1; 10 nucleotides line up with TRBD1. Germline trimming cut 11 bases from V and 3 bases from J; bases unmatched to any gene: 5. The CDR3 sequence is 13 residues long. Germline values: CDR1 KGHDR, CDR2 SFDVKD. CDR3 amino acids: CARSDRGDTEAFF. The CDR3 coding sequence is TGTGCCAGGTCGGACAGGGGGGACACTGAAGCTTTCTTT.

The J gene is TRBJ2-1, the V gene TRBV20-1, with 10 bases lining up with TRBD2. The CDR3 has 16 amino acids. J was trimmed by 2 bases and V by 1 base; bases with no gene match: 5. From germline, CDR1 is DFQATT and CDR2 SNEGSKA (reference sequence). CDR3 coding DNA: TGCAGTGCTAGAGTCTGGCTAGCGGGAGCCTACAATGAGCAGTTCTTC. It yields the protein CSARVWLAGAYNEQFF.

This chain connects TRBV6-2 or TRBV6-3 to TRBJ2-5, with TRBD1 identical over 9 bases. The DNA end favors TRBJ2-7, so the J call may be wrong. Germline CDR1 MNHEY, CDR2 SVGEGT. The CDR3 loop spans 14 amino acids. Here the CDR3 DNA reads TGTGCCAGCAGTATTACAGGGGGCAGCTACGAGCAGTACTTC. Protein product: CASSITGGSYEQYF.

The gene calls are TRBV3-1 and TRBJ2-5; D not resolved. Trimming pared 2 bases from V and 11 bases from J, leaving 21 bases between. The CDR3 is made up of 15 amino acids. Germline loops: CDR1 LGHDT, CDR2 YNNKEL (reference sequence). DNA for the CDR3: TGTGCCAGCAGCCAAAGTAGACCAGGCGACATTGGGCAGTACTTC. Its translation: CASSQSRPGDIGQYF.

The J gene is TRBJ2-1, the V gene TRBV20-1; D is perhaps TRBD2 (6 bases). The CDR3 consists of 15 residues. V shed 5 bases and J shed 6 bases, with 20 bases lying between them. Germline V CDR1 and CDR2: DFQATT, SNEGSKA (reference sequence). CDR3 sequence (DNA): TGCAGTGCTCCTAAAGTGACTAGATTAGGCAATGAGCAGTTCTTC. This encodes CSAPKVTRLGNEQFF.